This is a list of T cell receptor beta chains from one sample in a study of regulatory T cells in long-lasting Graves disease. TCRdb re-analysed the multiplex PCR reads in MiXCR, keeping a single row per CDR3 protein. The sample consists of 350,000 to 500,000 distinct CDR3 sequences, around 23% of them appearing once. The sequences come from peripheral blood mononuclear cells (PBMCs), collected when the disease was refractory, from a patient treated with antithyroid drugs. These receptors originate from a female donor with Graves disease. The CDR3 runs from the conserved cysteine through the conserved F or W. The D gene is left open where the match is weak. Expanded clones are given a class, and other clones once, few, many or no size at all.

CDR3 protein	CDR3 DNA	clone size	CDR3 length	J gene	V gene	D gene
CASSKRGGFDQPQHF	TGTGCCAGCAGCAAAAGGGGGGGTTTCGATCAGCCCCAGCATTTT	many	15	TRBJ1-5	TRBV11-2	NA
CASSPGHRGAFEQYF	TGCGCCAGCAGCCCCGGACATCGAGGAGCCTTCGAGCAGTACTTC	NA	15	TRBJ2-7	TRBV5-1	NA
CATSTRGEQYF	TGTGCCACCAGCACTAGGGGCGAGCAGTACTTC	few	11	TRBJ2-7	TRBV15	NA
CASSPWGGGYEKLFF	TGTGCCAGCAGCCCCTGGGGGGGGGGCTATGAAAAACTGTTTTTT	few	15	TRBJ1-4	TRBV7-8	NA
CASSSTETIYEQYF	TGCGCCAGCAGCTCGACAGAGACCATCTACGAGCAGTACTTC	many	14	TRBJ2-7	TRBV5-1	NA
CASSRTGADSPLHF	TGCGCCAGCAGCAGGACAGGGGCCGATTCACCCCTCCACTTT	many	14	TRBJ1-6	TRBV5-1	TRBD1
CASSHSPAYEQYF	TGTGCCAGCAGCCACTCCCCTGCCTACGAGCAGTACTTC	NA	13	TRBJ2-7	TRBV3-1	NA
CASSGLTGELFF	TGTGCCAGCAGTGGACTCACCGGGGAGCTGTTTTTT	many	12	TRBJ2-2	TRBV12-3/TRBV12-4	NA
CAISGEGGRYTEAFF	TGTGCCATCAGTGGTGAGGGTGGGAGGTACACTGAAGCTTTCTTT	few	15	TRBJ1-1	TRBV10-3	NA
CANSVPTGTDRKNQPQHF	TGTGCCAACAGTGTCCCCACGGGGACGGACAGAAAGAATCAGCCCCAGCATTTT	NA	18	TRBJ1-5	TRBV2	NA
CSPRRVKDQPQHF	TGCAGTCCTCGTCGGGTGAAGGATCAGCCCCAGCATTTT	NA	13	TRBJ1-5	TRBV20-1	NA
CAIKASPAGEETQYF	TGTGCCATCAAGGCATCCCCGGCGGGAGAAGAGACCCAGTACTTC	many	15	TRBJ2-5	TRBV10-3	TRBD2
CASSRSISGRRYEQYF	TGTGCCAGCAGCCGTAGTATTAGCGGGAGGCGATACGAGCAGTACTTC	NA	16	TRBJ2-7	TRBV27	TRBD2
CASRNNEKLFF	TGTGCCAGCAGAAATAATGAAAAACTGTTTTTT	many	11	TRBJ1-4	TRBV6-1	NA
CSARDAGTKGEKLFF	TGCAGTGCTAGAGACGCGGGAACAAAGGGGGAAAAACTGTTTTTT	many	15	TRBJ1-4	TRBV20-1	NA
CSAMIRTGQGAINQPQHF	TGCAGTGCTATGATCAGGACTGGACAGGGGGCGATAAATCAGCCCCAGCATTTT	many	18	TRBJ1-5	TRBV20-1	TRBD1
CASSPSGIGPGELFF	TGTGCCAGCAGCCCTAGCGGGATCGGACCCGGGGAGCTGTTTTTT	few	15	TRBJ2-2	TRBV3-1	TRBD2
CASSPRKAGGETQYF	TGTGCCAGCAGCCCCCGGAAGGCGGGAGGAGAGACCCAGTACTTC	many	15	TRBJ2-5	TRBV7-2	TRBD2
CAISESGTGVDEQYF	TGTGCCATCAGTGAGTCTGGGACAGGGGTGGACGAGCAGTACTTC	few	15	TRBJ2-7	TRBV10-3	TRBD1
CASSSNRRGRSTGELFF	TGTGCCAGCAGTTCAAATCGCCGGGGCAGGTCCACCGGGGAGCTGTTTTTT	NA	17	TRBJ2-2	TRBV28	NA
CASSPRTGALYEQYF	TGTGCCAGCAGTCCGCGGACAGGGGCACTCTACGAGCAGTACTTC	NA	15	TRBJ2-7	TRBV28	TRBD1
CASSEMGGGAETQYF	TGTGCCAGCAGTGAAATGGGAGGGGGCGCTGAGACCCAGTACTTC	many	15	TRBJ2-5	TRBV6-1	NA
CSARTITYEQYF	TGCAGTGCTAGGACTATAACCTACGAGCAGTACTTC	many	12	TRBJ2-7	TRBV20-1	NA
CASSQGDRPGELFF	TGCGCCAGCAGCCAAGGGGACAGACCCGGGGAGCTGTTTTTT	few	14	TRBJ2-2	TRBV4-1	TRBD1
CASSHGNTGARYEQYF	TGTGCCAGCAGCCATGGAAACACAGGGGCCCGCTACGAGCAGTACTTC	NA	16	TRBJ2-7	TRBV3-1	TRBD1
CATSTPLQKSQETQYF	TGTGCCACCAGCACCCCCCTGCAGAAGTCCCAAGAGACCCAGTACTTC	few	16	TRBJ2-5	TRBV15	NA
CASSWAENTEAFF	TGTGCCAGCAGTTGGGCGGAGAACACTGAAGCTTTCTTT	many	13	TRBJ1-1	TRBV28	NA
CSARVTSRYEQYF	TGCAGTGCTAGAGTGACTAGCCGCTACGAGCAGTACTTC	NA	13	TRBJ2-7	TRBV20-1	TRBD2
CASSYRDVGYTF	TGTGCCAGCAGCTACCGGGACGTGGGCTACACCTTC	many	12	TRBJ1-2	TRBV2	NA
CASSLLGGDYGYTF	TGTGCCAGCAGTTTACTGGGGGGTGACTATGGCTACACCTTC	many	14	TRBJ1-2	TRBV27	NA
CSARDRLAGVGDTQYF	TGCAGTGCTAGAGATAGGCTAGCGGGAGTGGGAGATACGCAGTATTTT	NA	16	TRBJ2-3	TRBV20-1	TRBD2
CASTGQGTGELFF	TGTGCCAGTACGGGACAGGGCACCGGGGAGCTGTTTTTT	many	13	TRBJ2-2	TRBV2	TRBD1
CASSFGDSSYEQCF	TGTGCCAGCAGCTTTGGGGACAGTTCCTACGAGCAGTGCTTC	NA	14	TRBJ2-7	TRBV13	TRBD1
CSARAQGSGNTIYF	TGCAGTGCTAGAGCCCAGGGGTCTGGAAACACCATATATTTT	few	14	TRBJ1-3	TRBV20-1	NA